This paragraph reports one T cell receptor (beta chain). Its antigen target is currently unknown. Per-base quality was not reported, and no clone a single base away is much larger than it. The CDR3 regions of human TCRbeta chains were analyzed by immunosequencing. In the paper's pipeline: Repertoire TCRs were checked for matches against a reference library of SARS-CoV-2-specific TCRs that had been generated using the MIRA antigen-specificity platform. Breadth meant the fraction of unique TCRs that were SARS-CoV-2-associated, whereas depth meant the fraction of total T cells that were SARS-CoV-2-associated. Using the MIRA data, every spike-specific TCR was mapped to the spike region that the TCR reacted to and assigned to either a CD4 or a CD8 class. Log10-transformed breadth and depth values were compared by one-way ANOVA with Sidak's multiple comparisons tests. TCRdb provides this immuneACCESS table in a form limited to in-frame rearrangements. Some clones are lacking; in checked studies, under half of them reflect an unresolved V gene, and why the rest are absent is not known. V and J calls and clone size come straight from that table; D and trimming were deduced from the DNA. For this sample the table gives approximately 45,000 clones, of which approximately 88% were detected only once. In total, the top ten clones hold around a quarter of the sample.

CDR1 GTSNPN and CDR2 SVGIG were looked up in the germline V gene (reference sequence). V has 7 bases trimmed and J has 4 bases trimmed; junction bases matching no gene number 14. The CDR3 numbers 15 residues from cysteine through phenylalanine. Just CDR3 DNA is preserved here, 45 bases in frame from base 1. The source of the sample is a study of T cell responses to AZD1222 COVID-19 vaccine (dated by TCRdb to the early 2020s). Regarding the study in general: TCR sequencing covered about 230 trial participants: around 210 given two doses of AZD1222 and about 26 given two doses of MenACWY control vaccine. Trial participants were enrolled by age into 18-55, 56-69 and 70-plus year subgroups, with about 150, 27 and 61 TCR-sequenced participants respectively. What the work shows at the level of the full study, not this receptor alone: Reportedly, almost half of the unique spike-specific TCRs recognized epitopes lying outside the regions that are mutated in the B.1.351 and B.1.1.7 variants. In the small 56-69-year group, the increase in depth fell short of significance, most likely because of low power. After two AZD1222 doses, spike-specific TCR breadth and depth were significantly higher than at day 0 and than in MenACWY recipients. Vaccine-associated CD4 TCRs spanned the whole spike protein, with dominant responses in regions 160-218 and 743-854. Participants were mostly white British, with more females than males. The authors suggested clonal diversity may have been underestimated. Conclusions about previously exposed vaccinees were limited because only a handful of AZD1222 recipients were SARS-CoV-2 seropositive at baseline. Because no samples from the day 14 peak response were available, repertoires could be characterized only after the peak T cell response.

Reading the label with the study, this specimen's time point is: about 28 days (+/-7) after the second vaccine dose. AZD1222 recipients whose second dose came at about 4 weeks and those whose second dose came at about 12 weeks were combined into one group, since spike-specific TCR depth and breadth did not differ between the two schedules. The vaccinee samples were drawn from two UK trials, COV001 and COV002, one of which was a single-blind randomized controlled phase 2/3 trial testing AZD1222 (ChAdOx1 nCoV-19) in healthy adults. For TCRbeta chain sequencing, PBMC samples from trial participants were taken at day 0 and at day 28 after the second dose.

The specimen was peripheral blood, collected 28 days after the second AZD1222 dose. This receptor was taken from an adult who received the AZD1222 COVID-19 vaccine. The chain links TRBV30 with TRBJ2-7; TRBD2 aligns with 9 central bases. The CDR3 in this case is CAFRWAASGIYEQYF. The DNA sequence follows: TGTGCCTTTAGGTGGGCGGCTAGCGGGATTTACGAGCAGTACTTC. The entire variable domain, with the stretches around the CDR3 drawn from the reference TRBV30 and TRBJ2-7 proteins, is SQTIHQWPATLVQPVGSPLSLECTVEGTSNPNLYWYRQAAGRGLQLLFYSVGIGQISSEVPQNLSASRPQDRQFILSSKKLLLSDSGFYLCAFRWAASGIYEQYFGPGTRLTVT.